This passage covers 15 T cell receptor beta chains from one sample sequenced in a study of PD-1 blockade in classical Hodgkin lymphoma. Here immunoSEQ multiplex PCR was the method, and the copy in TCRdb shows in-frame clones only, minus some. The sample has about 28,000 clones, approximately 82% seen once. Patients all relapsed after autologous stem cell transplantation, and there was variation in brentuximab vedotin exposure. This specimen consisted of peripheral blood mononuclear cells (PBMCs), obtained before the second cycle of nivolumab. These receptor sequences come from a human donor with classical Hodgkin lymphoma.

As DNA, the CDR3 is TGTGCCAGCAGCTCCGGACTAGCGGGAGGGCGCGGTGAGCAGTTCTTC. This codes for CASSSGLAGGRGEQFF. The chain is built from TRBV5-4 and TRBJ2-1; 15 positions agree with TRBD2. Trimming at V came to 3 bases and at J to 9 bases, leaving 7 bases not matched to a gene. Germline values: CDR1 SGHNT, CDR2 YYREEE (reference sequence). The CDR3 spans 16 residues.

The CDR3 DNA reads TGTGCCAGCAGGACAGGGTTTGGTGAAAAACTGTTTTTT. This codes for CASRTGFGEKLFF. The V gene is TRBV28, the J gene TRBJ1-4; 7 bases agree with TRBD1. Germline V gene lookup returns CDR1 MDHEN and CDR2 SYDVKM. V shed 6 bases, J shed 7 bases, and the junction held 5 bases outside the gene matches. The CDR3 extends over 13 amino acids.

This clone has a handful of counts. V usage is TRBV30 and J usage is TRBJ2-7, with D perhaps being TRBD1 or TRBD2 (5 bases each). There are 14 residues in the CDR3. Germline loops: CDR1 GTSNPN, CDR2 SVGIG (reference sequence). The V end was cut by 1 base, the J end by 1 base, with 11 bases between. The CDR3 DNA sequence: TGTGCCTGGAGTGGGGGGACGGGTTCCTACGAGCAGTACTTC. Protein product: CAWSGGTGSYEQYF.

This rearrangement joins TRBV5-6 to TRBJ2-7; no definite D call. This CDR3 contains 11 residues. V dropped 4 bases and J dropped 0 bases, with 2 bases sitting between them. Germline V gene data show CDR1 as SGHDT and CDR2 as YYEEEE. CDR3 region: CASSDSYEQYF. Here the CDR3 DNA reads TGTGCCAGCAGCGACTCCTACGAGCAGTACTTC.

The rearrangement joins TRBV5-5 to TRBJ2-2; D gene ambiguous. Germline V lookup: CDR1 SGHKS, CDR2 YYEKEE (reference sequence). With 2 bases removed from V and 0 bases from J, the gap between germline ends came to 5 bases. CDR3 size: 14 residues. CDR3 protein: CASSFGSNTGELFF. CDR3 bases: TGTGCCAGCAGCTTCGGGTCGAACACCGGGGAGCTGTTTTTT.

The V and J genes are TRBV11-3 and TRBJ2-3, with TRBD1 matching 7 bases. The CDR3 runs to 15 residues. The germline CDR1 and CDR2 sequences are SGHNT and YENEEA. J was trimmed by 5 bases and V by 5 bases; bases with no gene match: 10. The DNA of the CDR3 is TGTGCCAGCAGCGGGAATAGGGGGCGCAAAGATACGCAGTATTTT. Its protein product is CASSGNRGRKDTQYF.

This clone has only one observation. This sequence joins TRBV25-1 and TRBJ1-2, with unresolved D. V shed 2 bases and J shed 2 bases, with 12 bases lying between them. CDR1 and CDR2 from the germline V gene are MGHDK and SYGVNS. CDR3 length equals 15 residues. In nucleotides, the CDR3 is TGTGCCAGCAGTGAAGTAGACCCGGAGAACTATGGCTACACCTTC. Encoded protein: CASSEVDPENYGYTF.

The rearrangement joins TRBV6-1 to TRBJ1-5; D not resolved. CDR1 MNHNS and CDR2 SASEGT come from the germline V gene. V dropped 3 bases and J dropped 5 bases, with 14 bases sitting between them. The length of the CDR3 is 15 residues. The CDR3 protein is CASSDAREAYQPQHF. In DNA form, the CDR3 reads TGTGCCAGCAGTGACGCACGGGAGGCCTATCAGCCCCAGCATTTT.

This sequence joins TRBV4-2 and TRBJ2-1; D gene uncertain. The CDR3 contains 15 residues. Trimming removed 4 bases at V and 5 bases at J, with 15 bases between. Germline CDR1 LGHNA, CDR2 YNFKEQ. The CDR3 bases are TGTGCCAGCAGCCTTCCCGAAGGGATCGACAATGAGCAGTTCTTC. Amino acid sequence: CASSLPEGIDNEQFF.

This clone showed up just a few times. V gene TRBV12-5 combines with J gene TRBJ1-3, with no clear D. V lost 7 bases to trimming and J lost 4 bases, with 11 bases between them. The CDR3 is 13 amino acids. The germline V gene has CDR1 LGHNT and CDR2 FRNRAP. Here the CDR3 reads CASAIAGGNTIYF. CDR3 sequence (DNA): TGTGCTAGTGCCATTGCCGGAGGAAACACCATATATTTT.

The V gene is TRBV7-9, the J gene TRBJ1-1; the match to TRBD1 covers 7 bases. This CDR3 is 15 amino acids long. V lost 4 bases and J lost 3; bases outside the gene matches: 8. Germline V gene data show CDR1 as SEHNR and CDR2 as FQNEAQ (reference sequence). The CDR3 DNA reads TGTGCCAGCAGCTCGACAGGGCGCCGGGACACTGAAGCTTTCTTT. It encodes CASSSTGRRDTEAFF.

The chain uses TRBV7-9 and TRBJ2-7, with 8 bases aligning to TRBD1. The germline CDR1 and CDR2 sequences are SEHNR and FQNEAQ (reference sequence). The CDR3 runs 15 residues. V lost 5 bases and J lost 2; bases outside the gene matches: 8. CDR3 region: CASSARTGLPYEQYF. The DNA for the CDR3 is TGTGCCAGCAGCGCGCGGACAGGGTTGCCCTACGAGCAGTACTTC.

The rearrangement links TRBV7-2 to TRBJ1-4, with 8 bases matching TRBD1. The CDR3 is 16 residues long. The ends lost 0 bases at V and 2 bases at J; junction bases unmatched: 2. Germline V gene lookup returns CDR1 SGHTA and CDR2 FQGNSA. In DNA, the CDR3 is TGTGCCAGCAGCTTAGCCCGGACAGGGACTAATGAAAAACTGTTTTTT. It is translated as CASSLARTGTNEKLFF.

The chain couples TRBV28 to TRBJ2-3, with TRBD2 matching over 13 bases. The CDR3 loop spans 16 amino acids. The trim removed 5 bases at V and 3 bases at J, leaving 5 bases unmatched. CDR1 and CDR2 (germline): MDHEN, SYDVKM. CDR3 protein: CASSRWTSGSTDTQYF. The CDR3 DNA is TGTGCCAGCAGTCGCTGGACTAGCGGGAGTACAGATACGCAGTATTTT. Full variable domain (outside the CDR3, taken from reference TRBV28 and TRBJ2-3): DVKVTQSSRYLVKRTGEKVFLECVQDMDHENMFWYRQDPGLGLRLIYFSYDVKMKEKGDIPEGYSVSREKKERFSLILESASTNQTSMYLCASSRWTSGSTDTQYFGPGTRLTVL.

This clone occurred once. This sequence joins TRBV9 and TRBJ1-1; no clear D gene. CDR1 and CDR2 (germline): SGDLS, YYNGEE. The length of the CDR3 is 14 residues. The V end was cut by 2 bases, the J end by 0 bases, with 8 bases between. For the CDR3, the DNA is TGTGCCAGCAGCGTGGAGGGCATGAACACTGAAGCTTTCTTT. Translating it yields CASSVEGMNTEAFF.